The 20 T cell receptor beta chains reported below all come from one sample, sequenced in a study of post-analysis software for immune sequencing data. Unique molecular identifiers tagged the TCR beta cDNA libraries. TCRdb called the PCR reads again in MiXCR, with one record for every CDR3 protein. The data show 820,000 or so distinct CDR3 sequences, with about 50% seen just once and approximately 4.2% held by the top ten. These receptors' targets are unknown. Study findings and constraints: Five or six TRBV segments (TRBV5-6, TRBV5-1 and TRBV20-1 among them) occurred more frequently in patients than in controls.

Sequencing was carried out using blood. These TCRs come from a girl under 18 with multiple sclerosis.

Comments on this clonotype: Relative to the germline gene, one junction end is altered; a read error may explain this. The V gene is TRBV25-1, the J gene TRBJ2-4; D might be TRBD2 (6 bases). This CDR3 is 19 amino acids long. Germline loops: CDR1 MGHDK, CDR2 SYGVNS. DNA of the CDR3: TGTGCCAGCAGCGAATCCTGGACGCCGCCGTCGGAGGGCCAAAACATTCAGTACTTC. This encodes CASSESWTPPSEGQNIQYF.

The chain recombines TRBV7-3 with TRBJ2-2; maybe TRBD2 (5 bases). The CDR3 has 14 residues. Per germline, CDR1 SGHTA and CDR2 FQGTGA. Trimming took off 1 base at V and 4 bases at J, with 7 bases between the two ends. CDR3 in amino acids: CASSLSGSTGELFF. As DNA, the CDR3 is TGTGCCAGCAGCTTAAGCGGGTCCACCGGGGAGCTGTTTTTT.

This clonotype was picked up a small number of times. The chain links TRBV5-1 to TRBJ2-7, with 12 bases lining up with TRBD2. V shed 2 bases and J 5 bases; nucleotides not matched to a gene: 8. This CDR3 region has 16 residues. CDR1 is SGHRS and CDR2 is YFSETQ in the germline V gene. CDR3 nucleotide sequence: TGCGCCAGCAGCTTTCTAGCGGGGGGGCCGTTGAACGAGCAGTACTTC. Residues: CASSFLAGGPLNEQYF.

This clonotype was detected once. The chain uses TRBV18 and TRBJ1-2; D is possibly TRBD1 (5 bases). CDR3 length: 17 amino acids. Germline CDR1 reads KGHSH; CDR2 reads LQKENI. V was trimmed by 3 bases and J by 4 bases, leaving 21 bases between them. The CDR3 DNA reads TGTGCCAGCTCACCGAGCCCGGGACGGACGCTTACCTATGGCTACACCTTC. Translation: CASSPSPGRTLTYGYTF.

As concerns this clonotype: The junction and the germline gene differ at one end; a read error may be behind it. The V and J genes are TRBV29-1 and TRBJ2-4, with D unresolved. CDR3 length: 13 residues. The germline gives CDR1 SQVTM, CDR2 ANQGSEA. The CDR3: CSVEEDGQNIRYF. CDR3 nucleotide sequence: TGCAGCGTTGAAGAGGACGGCCAAAACATTCGGTACTTC.

This clonotype showed up just a few times. V usage is TRBV27 and J usage is TRBJ2-1; D tentatively fits TRBD1 or TRBD2 (6 bases each). The CDR3 is made up of 14 amino acids. Trimming took 5 bases from V and 2 from J, leaving 10 bases between them. Germline values: CDR1 MNHEY, CDR2 SMNVEV (reference sequence). CDR3 amino acids: CASSGGGPYNEQFF. The CDR3 region has the DNA TGTGCCAGCAGTGGAGGGGGACCCTACAATGAGCAGTTCTTC.

The J gene is TRBJ2-1, the V gene TRBV12-3 or TRBV12-4; D gene uncertain. The V and J ends lost 6 bases and 6 bases respectively, with 12 bases between them. This CDR3 contains 13 residues. This CDR3 is CASSLFEINEQFF. The CDR3 DNA reads TGTGCCAGCAGCCTCTTTGAAATCAATGAGCAGTTCTTC.

This clonotype was seen a single time. The rearrangement links TRBV7-8 to TRBJ1-5; D uncertain. The CDR3 totals 15 residues. Germline V gene data show CDR1 as SGHVS and CDR2 as FQNEAQ. V shed 0 bases and J shed 5 bases, with 11 bases lying between them. CDR3: CASSLAGRTYQPQHF. As DNA, the CDR3 is TGTGCCAGCAGCTTAGCAGGCAGGACCTATCAGCCCCAGCATTTT.

The gene calls are TRBV10-3 and TRBJ1-2; 9 nucleotides match TRBD1. CDR1 and CDR2 from the germline V gene are ENHRY and SYGVKD. The CDR3 extends over 13 amino acids. The junction had 3 bases not matched to a gene; V was cut back by 4 bases and J by 6 bases. The CDR3 is CAISGGQGDGYTF. For the CDR3, the DNA is TGTGCCATCAGTGGGGGACAGGGTGATGGCTACACCTTC.

Concerning this clonotype: A junction end diverges from the germline sequence, so it may reflect a read error. The chain carries TRBV6-5 and TRBJ2-7, with TRBD1 matching 8 bases. The CDR3 totals 14 residues. CDR1 is MNHEY, CDR2 SVGAGI, per germline. CDR3 residues: CASHTGQAPYEQYF. The CDR3 DNA sequence: TGTGCCAGCCATACGGGACAGGCTCCCTACGAGCAGTACTTT.

CDR3 in DNA: TGTGCCAGCAGTTACTCGACAGGGGGCGGGGGGCAGTTCTTC. This sequence encodes CASSYSTGGGGQFF. This chain links TRBV6-6 with TRBJ2-1, with 10 nucleotides matching TRBD1. The V gene's germline CDR1 is MNHNY and CDR2 SVGAGI (reference sequence). V gave up 0 bases and J gave up 12 bases; unmatched junction bases: 5. This CDR3 has 14 amino acids.

V is TRBV12-3 or TRBV12-4 and J is TRBJ2-7; D not certain. The CDR3 loop spans 12 amino acids. Trimming removed 3 bases at V and 2 bases at J, with 5 bases between. The DNA for the CDR3 is TGTGCCAGCAGTTTTACTACCTACGAGCAGTACTTC. It yields the protein CASSFTTYEQYF.

The gene calls are TRBV5-1 and TRBJ2-1; 12 bases fit TRBD2. Per germline, CDR1 SGHRS and CDR2 YFSETQ. The CDR3 is 16 residues long. After removal of 1 base from V and 5 bases from J, the junction contained 4 bases not matched to a gene. The CDR3 reads CASSLPLAGGNNEQFF. The DNA for the CDR3 is TGCGCCAGCAGCTTGCCCCTAGCGGGAGGGAACAATGAGCAGTTCTTC.

On this clonotype itself: The junction does not match germline at one end; this may be a read error. CDR3 sequence reads: CASKVGQVYEQNF. The CDR3, as DNA: TGTGCCAGCAAGGTTGGACAGGTGTACGAGCAGAACTTC. The chain recombines TRBV12-3 or TRBV12-4 with TRBJ2-7, with 7 bases matching TRBD1. This CDR3 has 13 amino acids.

This clonotype has more than one count but fewer than ten. The V gene is TRBV10-2, the J gene TRBJ2-7, with 7 nucleotides matching TRBD1. The V segment lost 6 bases and the J segment 2 bases; nucleotides outside the gene matches: 7. The CDR3 extends over 14 amino acids. Germline CDR1 and CDR2: WSHSY and SAAADI. The CDR3 DNA follows: TGCGCCAGCAGCCAGACAGGGACCACCTACGAGCAGTACTTC. It translates to CASSQTGTTYEQYF.

J is TRBJ2-7 and V is TRBV6-5; 14 nucleotides line up with TRBD2. Germline V gene sequence: CDR1 MNHEY, CDR2 SVGAGI. V was pared by 2 bases and J by 4 bases, with 7 bases of the junction left unmatched. The CDR3 consists of 17 residues. The CDR3 DNA reads TGTGCCAGCAGTTACCAAGGACTAGCGGGAGGATGGTACGAGCAGTACTTC. This gives the protein CASSYQGLAGGWYEQYF.

This clonotype occurred a few times. This chain links TRBV5-1 with TRBJ2-7; 8 nucleotides match TRBD1. The germline V gene has CDR1 SGHRS and CDR2 YFSETQ. The CDR3 extends over 15 amino acids. The J segment lost 4 bases and the V segment lost 1 base, leaving 7 bases of the junction unmatched. CDR3 sequence reads: CASSLSGQGWYEQYF. CDR3 sequence (DNA): TGCGCCAGCAGCTTGTCAGGACAGGGATGGTACGAGCAGTACTTC. Complete variable domain (other parts from reference TRBV5-1 and TRBJ2-7): KAGVTQTPRYLIKTRGQQVTLSCSPISGHRSVSWYQQTPGQGLQFLFEYFSETQRNKGNFPGRFSGRQFSNSRSEMNVSTLELGDSALYLCASSLSGQGWYEQYFGPGTRLTVT.

This sequence joins TRBV5-1 and TRBJ2-7; the D gene is possibly TRBD2 (6 bases). The CDR3 is made up of 17 amino acids. CDR1 and CDR2 (germline): SGHRS, YFSETQ. V lost 4 bases and J lost 2, with 22 bases in between. The CDR3: CASSGRDFPGETYEQYF. The CDR3 nucleotides read TGCGCCAGCAGCGGTAGGGACTTCCCGGGGGAGACCTACGAGCAGTACTTC.

This clonotype was observed a handful of times. This chain connects TRBV20-1 to TRBJ2-3; TRBD1 matches 9 bases. The ends lost 5 bases at V and 0 bases at J; junction bases unmatched: 3. This CDR3 region has 14 residues. Germline V gives CDR1 DFQATT, CDR2 SNEGSKA (reference sequence). CDR3 sequence: CSASGTGSTDTQYF. CDR3 sequence (DNA): TGCAGTGCTTCCGGGACAGGGAGCACAGATACGCAGTATTTT.

The chain joins TRBV6-6 to TRBJ2-3, with D unresolved. Trimming took off 7 bases at V and 0 bases at J, with 11 bases between the two ends. The CDR3 covers 14 residues. Germline V gives CDR1 MNHNY, CDR2 SVGAGI (reference sequence). Written as DNA, the CDR3 is TGTGCCAGCAACCTGCGGTCTAGCACAGATACGCAGTATTTT. Amino acid sequence: CASNLRSSTDTQYF.